This TCR beta chain appears in the sequencing data of a study of cytomegalovirus exposure and HLA in healthy donors (dated 2017 in TCRdb). In terms of the full investigation: In an earlier analysis of roughly 590 of the donors, about 270 Gb of sequence data and 90 million to 120 million unique TCR beta sequences from 180 million or so T cells were reported. Typing coverage differed by locus: A, B, C, DRB1 and DQB1 were typed in about 629-640 donors, DQA1 in about 500, DPA1 in around 600, and DPB1 in 450 to 490. A later analysis re-examined previously published TCR beta repertoires from 610 or so donors and added high-resolution HLA genotyping to investigate patterns of TCR occurrence. Every discovery cohort repertoire had been produced on one sequencing platform. Along with the approximately 650-subject first cohort, a separate validation cohort of 120 different subjects was used. An earlier analysis of 587 of the donors used high-throughput TCR beta sequencing to judge whether each TCR beta V gene segment behaved as functional or pseudogenic. Several DR-DQ haplotypes were treated as single units for association and clustering because of strong linkage in the cohort. Rather than using new phenotypic data, the later analysis identified candidate immune exposures from TCR beta sequences and from how often those sequences occurred across donors. Among roughly 400 genotyped donors of the cohort, an average of about 240,000 unique TCR beta nucleotide sequences were sequenced per donor, around 20% of them non-productive. The study was designed to test whether signatures of past pathogen exposure could be identified by cataloging public T cell receptors. HLA typing covered class I and class II loci at four-digit resolution. Genome-wide SNP genotypes for about 65% of the roughly 670 donors were used in a later genetic analysis, which treated that subset as a discovery cohort. The T cell repertoires of 666 subjects were profiled by immunosequencing and related to cytomegalovirus serostatus. Roughly 300 gigabases of sequencing data and approximately 84 million unique TCR sequences were included in an early release covering 550 to 650 HLA-typed donors. To predict cytomegalovirus infection status, the study combined high-throughput TCR immunosequencing, statistical association of individual TCRs with disease status, and machine learning. Donor age, sex, ethnicity and CMV serostatus were collected together with the repertoire data. The genetic ancestry cluster associated with self-reported Caucasian donors included 81% of the roughly 380 genotyped donors.

The CDR3 spans 14 residues, from the cysteine through the phenylalanine. Just the 42-base CDR3 DNA is kept, in frame starting at base 1. CDR1 and CDR2 are drawn from the germline V gene: SGHAT, FQNNGV. Unmatched junction bases come to 3, with V trimmed by 6 bases and J by 1 base. Study-wide conclusions, independent of this receptor: Roughly uniform sequencing depth across donors was assumed in presence/absence analyses, although this assumption may not hold. The authors suggested that the approach could potentially be generalized to other disease states and immunological phenotypes. Several of the top co-occurrence clusters appeared to be linked to parvovirus B19, influenza, CMV and Epstein-Barr virus, according to a later analysis. Some 16 rarely observed V segments, including chromosome 9 orphons, were excluded from the earlier analysis of just under 600 of the donors because counts were too low. The study listed 150 to 200 TCR beta chains as associated with cytomegalovirus. In an earlier analysis of some 500 of the donors, most TCR beta V segments appeared in productive rearrangements about 90% or about 30% of the time, broadly matching IMGT annotations. Some IMGT-functional V segments, including TRBV6-2 and TRBV6-3, could not be told apart with the 87-base-pair reads, so those segments were excluded. CMV serostatus was the only immune exposure information available for the cohort. In a later analysis, HLA-associated TCR beta chains were found to be more clonally expanded and to have lower generation probabilities than equally common non-associated chains. Because some donors lacked HLA typing at each locus, the association tests relied only on the typed subset. In a later analysis, TCR association rates were found to vary across HLA loci, with the most associated TCRs seen for DRB1 alleles and the fewest for HLA-C alleles. The classifier was reported to diagnose cytomegalovirus status with high specificity and sensitivity in both the original and validation cohorts. A group of highly shared sequence variants was considered likely to be a technical artifact of the sequencing pipeline. A few of the identified cytomegalovirus-associated TCR beta chains were confirmed in vitro to be specific for cytomegalovirus antigens. In a later analysis, most CMV-associated TCR beta chains were found to appear HLA-restricted, with HLA associations seemingly driven largely by CMV exposure. This cohort had only TCR beta chains sequenced, and the lack of alpha or paired-chain data limited which features could be detected. Correlated functional status among segregating V segments might reflect linkage disequilibrium, but an unknown experimental factor could not be ruled out. Strong co-occurrence of HLA alleles, especially DR and DQ, made assigning TCR associations to individual alleles difficult. According to a later genetic analysis, donors in an Asian-associated ancestry cluster had fewer N-insertions in productive TCRs than the approximately 700-donor mean. At a false discovery rate of 0.05, a later analysis linked about 16,000 TCR beta sequences to specific HLA alleles. A further reported finding was that TCR beta sequences accurately predicted the HLA-A and HLA-B alleles for most subjects in the first cohort. V-gene and J-gene trimming of TCR beta chains was associated with a missense DCLRE1C variant in a later genetic analysis, and the association was replicated in an independent cohort. Most TCR sequences were seen in very few donors, while some public TCRs were found in many individuals.

Library preparation used the immunoSEQ multiplex PCR assay. For the multiplex PCR, a mixture combining 60 forward primers for TCR Vbeta segments and 13 reverse primers for TCR Jbeta segments was used. The CDR3 region of rearranged TCR beta genes was amplified from genomic DNA by a multiplex PCR assay. The Illumina HiSeq System was used to sequence the amplified TCR beta libraries as 87-base-pair reads. The source study handled its data this way. A later analysis counted tens of millions of unique TCR beta chains across the 690 or so repertoires, and 9 million to 14 million of these chains were shared by at least two donors. Raw reads were error-corrected and collapsed into unique sequences by a nearest-neighbor algorithm in which closely related sequences were merged to remove PCR and sequencing errors. CDR3 sequences were aligned to IMGT reference sequences to assign V, D and J gene segments. For a sequence to be retained, at least a six-nucleotide match to both a V gene segment and a J gene segment was required. A rearrangement was called productive if the CDR3 had no stop codons and remained in frame with V and J, and every other rearrangement was called non-productive. Following IMGT convention, CDR3 was defined as the stretch from the second conserved V-encoded cysteine to the conserved J-encoded phenylalanine. Sequences without an unambiguous match to a single V gene segment were excluded from the earlier analysis of 450 to 750 of the donors. In an earlier analysis of approximately 500 of the donors, a V segment was called functional when productive rearrangements were above 56.7%, and segregating when the standard deviation between donors exceeded 5%. A statistical classification framework was built to diagnose cytomegalovirus status from the catalog of TCR beta chain sequences. A later analysis assigned V and J genes by comparing TCR nucleotide sequences with IMGT/GENE-DB human TR gene sequences. A later analysis assigned CDR3 sequences and most-parsimonious VDJ recombination scenarios with the TCRdist pipeline. In a later analysis, every TCR beta chain was defined by the combination of its CDR3 amino acid sequence and its V-gene family, and reads without a unique V-gene family were dropped. To address suspected cross-contamination and a sequencing artifact, a later analysis removed approximately 590 highly shared, low-generation-probability nucleotide sequences. In a later analysis, a clonal expansion index was calculated for each public chain from normalized within-repertoire ranks of inferred template counts. In a later analysis, generation probabilities were computed using a VDJ recombination model fitted to out-of-frame rearrangements, and the results were checked against IGoR. In a later analysis, hypergeometric tests were used to score TCR-TCR, TCR-HLA and TCR-CMV co-occurrence, with a repertoire-size bias correction applied to TCR pairs. In a later analysis, false discovery rates were estimated by permuting HLA or CMV assignments 20 times. A later analysis grouped co-occurring TCRs with DBSCAN, adding TCRdist sequence similarity when clustering within HLA-allele-positive subsets. Co-occurrence clustering excluded repertoires with fewer than 30,000 or more than 120,000 public chains, plus five with anomalous nucleotide sharing. Here the immuneACCESS table is served through TCRdb, limited to in-frame sequences with V and J called. Missing clones are a known gap in these copies; in checked studies unresolved V genes cover under half, and the rest lacks a known reason. V and J calls and clone size are as listed in that table; D and trimming were resolved from the DNA. Present in this sample are over 90,000 clones, roughly three quarters of which were seen just once. The top ten constitute approximately 3.8% of the sample.

The cohort was made up of about 610 healthy bone marrow donors. Cohort members were all nominally healthy when sampled, although unrecorded immune exposures were likely present. The donor was CMV seropositive and belonged to the group of about 290 seropositive cohort members. Each donor provided a peripheral blood sample, and peripheral blood mononuclear cells were used for TCR beta sequencing. The Qiagen DNeasy Blood Extraction Kit was used to extract genomic DNA from the blood cell samples. Points on this clone: What this receptor recognizes is not known. No much larger clone exists at a distance of one base, and base qualities are not known.

This sequence uses TRBV11-2 and TRBJ2-1, and 7 junctional nucleotides match TRBD1. Sequences were obtained from PBMCs. The source of this sequence is a man aged 50 to 60 in good health and CMV-seropositive. The nucleotides are TGTGCCAGCAGGGAACAGGGGTCCTACAATGAGCAGTTCTTC. This encodes CASREQGSYNEQFF.